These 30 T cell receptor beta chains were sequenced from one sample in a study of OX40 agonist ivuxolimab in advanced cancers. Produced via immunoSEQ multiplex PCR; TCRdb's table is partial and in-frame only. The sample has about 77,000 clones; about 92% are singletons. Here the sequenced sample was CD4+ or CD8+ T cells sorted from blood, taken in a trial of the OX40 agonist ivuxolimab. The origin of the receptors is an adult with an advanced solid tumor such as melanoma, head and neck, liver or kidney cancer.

DNA for the CDR3: TGTGCCAGCAGCAGGGACAGGGCCGGGGCCAACGTCCTGACTTTC. Translating gives CASSRDRAGANVLTF. The V and J genes are TRBV6-5 and TRBJ2-6; TRBD1 matches at 9 bases. Trimming took 6 bases from V and 4 from J; bases not matched to a gene: 4. CDR1 is MNHEY and CDR2 is SVGAGI in the germline V gene. The CDR3 totals 15 residues.

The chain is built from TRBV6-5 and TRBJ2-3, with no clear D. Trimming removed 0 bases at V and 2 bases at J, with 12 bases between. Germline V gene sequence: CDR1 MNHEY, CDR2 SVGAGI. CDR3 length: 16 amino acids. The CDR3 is CASSYSMRSLTDTQYF. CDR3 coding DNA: TGTGCCAGCAGTTACTCGATGCGGAGCCTCACAGATACGCAGTATTTT.

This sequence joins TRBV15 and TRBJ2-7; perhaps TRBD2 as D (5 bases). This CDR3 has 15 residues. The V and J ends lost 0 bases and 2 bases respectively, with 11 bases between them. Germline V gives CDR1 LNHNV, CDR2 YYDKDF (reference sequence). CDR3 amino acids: CATSREGREPYEQYF. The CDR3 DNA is TGTGCCACCAGCAGAGAAGGGAGAGAACCCTACGAGCAGTACTTC. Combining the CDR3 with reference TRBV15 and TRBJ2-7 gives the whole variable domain DAMVIQNPRYQVTQFGKPVTLSCSQTLNHNVMYWYQQKSSQAPKLLFHYYDKDFNNEADTPDNFQSRRPNTSFCFLDIRSPGLGDTAMYLCATSREGREPYEQYFGPGTRLTVT.

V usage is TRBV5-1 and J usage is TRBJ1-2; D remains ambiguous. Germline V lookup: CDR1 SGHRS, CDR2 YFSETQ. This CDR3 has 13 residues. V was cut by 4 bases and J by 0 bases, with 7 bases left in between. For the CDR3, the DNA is TGCGCCAGCAGCCTAGGGACTAACTATGGCTACACCTTC. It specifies CASSLGTNYGYTF.

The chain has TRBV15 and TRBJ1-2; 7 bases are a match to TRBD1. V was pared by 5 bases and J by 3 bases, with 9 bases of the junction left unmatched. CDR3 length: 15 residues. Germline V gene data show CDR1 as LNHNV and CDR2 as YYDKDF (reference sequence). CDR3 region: CATSFPRQGDYGYTF. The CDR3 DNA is TGTGCCACCAGCTTTCCGAGACAGGGTGACTATGGCTACACCTTC.

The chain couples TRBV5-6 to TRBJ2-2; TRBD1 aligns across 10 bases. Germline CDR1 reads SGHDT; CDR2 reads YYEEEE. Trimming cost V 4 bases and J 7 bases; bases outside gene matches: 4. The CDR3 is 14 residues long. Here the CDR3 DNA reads TGTGCCAGCAGCCAGACAGGGGGCGACGGGGAGCTGTTTTTT. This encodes CASSQTGGDGELFF. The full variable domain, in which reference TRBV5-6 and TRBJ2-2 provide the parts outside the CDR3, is DAGVTQSPTHLIKTRGQQVTLRCSPKSGHDTVSWYQQALGQGPQFIFQYYEEEERQRGNFPDRFSGHQFPNYSSELNVNALLLGDSALYLCASSQTGGDGELFFGEGSRLTVL.

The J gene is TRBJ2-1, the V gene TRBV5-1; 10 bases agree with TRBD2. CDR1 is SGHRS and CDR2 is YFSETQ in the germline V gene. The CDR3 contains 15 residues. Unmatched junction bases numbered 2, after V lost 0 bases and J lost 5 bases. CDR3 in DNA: TGCGCCAGCAGCTTGGGAGGGACTAGCGACAATGAGCAGTTCTTC. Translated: CASSLGGTSDNEQFF.

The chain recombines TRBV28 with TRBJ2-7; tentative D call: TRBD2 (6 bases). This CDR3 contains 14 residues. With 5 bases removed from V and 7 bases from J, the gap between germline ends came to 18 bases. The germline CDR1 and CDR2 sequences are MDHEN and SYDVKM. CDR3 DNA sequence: TGTGCCAGCAGTCAACCGATGGGGGGAGAGGAGCAGTACTTC. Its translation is CASSQPMGGEEQYF.

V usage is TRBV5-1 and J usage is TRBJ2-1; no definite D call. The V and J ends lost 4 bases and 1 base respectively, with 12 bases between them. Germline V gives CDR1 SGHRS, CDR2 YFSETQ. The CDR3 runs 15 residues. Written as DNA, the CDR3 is TGCGCCAGCAGCCCTGCCCATGGGTCCTACAATGAGCAGTTCTTC. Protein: CASSPAHGSYNEQFF.

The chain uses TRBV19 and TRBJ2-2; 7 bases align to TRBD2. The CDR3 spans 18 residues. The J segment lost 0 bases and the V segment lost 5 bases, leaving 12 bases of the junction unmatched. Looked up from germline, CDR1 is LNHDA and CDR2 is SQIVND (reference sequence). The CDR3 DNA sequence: TGTGCCAGTAGTGCCAATGGGCGGGCGGGAGCGAACACCGGGGAGCTGTTTTTT. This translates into CASSANGRAGANTGELFF. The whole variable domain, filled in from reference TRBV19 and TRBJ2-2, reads DGGITQSPKYLFRKEGQNVTLSCEQNLNHDAMYWYRQDPGQGLRLIYYSQIVNDFQKGDIAEGYSVSREKKESFPLTVTSAQKNPTAFYLCASSANGRAGANTGELFFGEGSRLTVL.

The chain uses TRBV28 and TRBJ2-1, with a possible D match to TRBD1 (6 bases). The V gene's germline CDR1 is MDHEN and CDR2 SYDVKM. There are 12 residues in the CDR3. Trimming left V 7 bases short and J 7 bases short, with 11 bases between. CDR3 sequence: CASNPGTNEQFF. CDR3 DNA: TGTGCCAGCAACCCGGGGACAAATGAGCAGTTCTTC.

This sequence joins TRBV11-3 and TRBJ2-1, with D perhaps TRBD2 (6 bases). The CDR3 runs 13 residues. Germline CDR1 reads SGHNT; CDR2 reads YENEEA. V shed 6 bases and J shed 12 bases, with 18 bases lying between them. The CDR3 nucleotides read TGTGCCAGCAGTAATGAGGGCAGGGAGGTGCAGTTCTTC. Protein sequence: CASSNEGREVQFF.

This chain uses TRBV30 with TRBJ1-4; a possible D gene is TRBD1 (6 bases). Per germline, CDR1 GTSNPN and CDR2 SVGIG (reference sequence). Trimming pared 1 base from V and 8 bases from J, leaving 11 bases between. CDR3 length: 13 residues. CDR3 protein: CAWSAGHKEKLFF. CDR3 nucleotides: TGTGCCTGGAGTGCGGGACACAAAGAAAAACTGTTTTTT.

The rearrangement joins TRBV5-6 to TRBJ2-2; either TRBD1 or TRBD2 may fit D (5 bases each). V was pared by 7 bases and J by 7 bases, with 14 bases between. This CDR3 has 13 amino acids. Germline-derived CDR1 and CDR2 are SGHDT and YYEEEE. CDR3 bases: TGTGCCAGCGGGGACCTCGGCAGCGGGGAGCTGTTTTTT. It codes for CASGDLGSGELFF. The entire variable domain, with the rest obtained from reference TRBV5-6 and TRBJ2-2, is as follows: DAGVTQSPTHLIKTRGQQVTLRCSPKSGHDTVSWYQQALGQGPQFIFQYYEEEERQRGNFPDRFSGHQFPNYSSELNVNALLLGDSALYLCASGDLGSGELFFGEGSRLTVL.

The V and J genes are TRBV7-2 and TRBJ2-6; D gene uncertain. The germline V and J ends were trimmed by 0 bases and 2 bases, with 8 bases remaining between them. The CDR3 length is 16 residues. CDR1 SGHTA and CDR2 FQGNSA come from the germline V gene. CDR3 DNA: TGTGCCAGCAGCTTAGCGCCAGACACTGGGGCCAACGTCCTGACTTTC. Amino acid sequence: CASSLAPDTGANVLTF.

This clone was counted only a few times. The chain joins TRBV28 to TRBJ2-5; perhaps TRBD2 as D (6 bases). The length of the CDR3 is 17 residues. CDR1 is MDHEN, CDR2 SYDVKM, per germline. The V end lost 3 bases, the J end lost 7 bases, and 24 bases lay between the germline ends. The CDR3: CASSFSTGTRELGTQYF. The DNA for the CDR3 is TGTGCCAGCAGTTTCTCCACCGGGACTCGAGAACTGGGGACCCAGTACTTC.

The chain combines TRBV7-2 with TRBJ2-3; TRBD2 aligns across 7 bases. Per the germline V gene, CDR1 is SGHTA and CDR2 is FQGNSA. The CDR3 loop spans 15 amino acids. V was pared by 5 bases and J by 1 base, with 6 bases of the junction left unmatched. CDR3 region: CASSLGRTRTDTQYF. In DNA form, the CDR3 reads TGTGCCAGCAGCCTCGGGAGGACACGCACAGATACGCAGTATTTT.

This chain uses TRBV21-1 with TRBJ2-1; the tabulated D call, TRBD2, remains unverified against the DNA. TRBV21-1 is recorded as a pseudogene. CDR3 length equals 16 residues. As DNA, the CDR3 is TGTGCCAGCAGCAAATCGAGCGGGGCCCTTTACAATGAGCAGTTCTTC. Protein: CASSKSSGALYNEQFF.

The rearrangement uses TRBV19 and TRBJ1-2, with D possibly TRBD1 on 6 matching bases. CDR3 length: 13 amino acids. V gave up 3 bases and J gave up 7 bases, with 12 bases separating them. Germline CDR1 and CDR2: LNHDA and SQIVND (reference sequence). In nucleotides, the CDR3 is TGTGCCAGTAGTATTGGGGGCGCCGGTGGCTACACCTTC. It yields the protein CASSIGGAGGYTF.

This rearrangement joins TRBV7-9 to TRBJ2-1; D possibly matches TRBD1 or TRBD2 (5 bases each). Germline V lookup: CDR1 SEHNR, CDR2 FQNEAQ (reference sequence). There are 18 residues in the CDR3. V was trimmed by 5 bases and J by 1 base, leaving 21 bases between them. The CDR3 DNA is TGTGCCAGCAGCCCAACACAAATGGGGGTCGGATCCTACAATGAGCAGTTCTTC. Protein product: CASSPTQMGVGSYNEQFF.

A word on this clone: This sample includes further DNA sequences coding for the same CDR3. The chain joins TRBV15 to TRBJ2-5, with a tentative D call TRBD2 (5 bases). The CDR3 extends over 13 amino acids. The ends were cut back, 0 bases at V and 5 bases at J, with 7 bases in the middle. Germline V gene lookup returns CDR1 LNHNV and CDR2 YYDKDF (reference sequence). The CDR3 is CATSRDQRETQYF. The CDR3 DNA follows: TGTGCCACCAGCAGAGATCAGCGGGAGACCCAGTACTTC.

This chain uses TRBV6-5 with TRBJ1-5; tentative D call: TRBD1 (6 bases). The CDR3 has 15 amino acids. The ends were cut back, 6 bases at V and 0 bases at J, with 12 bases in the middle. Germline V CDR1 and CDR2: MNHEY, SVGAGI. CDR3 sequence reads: CASSLDRNSNQPQHF. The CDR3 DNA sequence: TGTGCCAGCAGCCTCGACAGGAATAGCAATCAGCCCCAGCATTTT.

CDR3 nucleotides: TGCGCCAGCAGCTTGACTAGCGGGAGGGAGACCCAGTACTTC. Translating it yields CASSLTSGRETQYF. The chain employs TRBV5-1 and TRBJ2-5; 12 bases align to TRBD2. Germline CDR1 SGHRS, CDR2 YFSETQ. The CDR3 extends over 14 amino acids. V lost 1 base and J lost 5; bases outside the gene matches: 0. Combining the CDR3 with reference TRBV5-1 and TRBJ2-5 gives the whole variable domain KAGVTQTPRYLIKTRGQQVTLSCSPISGHRSVSWYQQTPGQGLQFLFEYFSETQRNKGNFPGRFSGRQFSNSRSEMNVSTLELGDSALYLCASSLTSGRETQYFGPGTRLLVL.

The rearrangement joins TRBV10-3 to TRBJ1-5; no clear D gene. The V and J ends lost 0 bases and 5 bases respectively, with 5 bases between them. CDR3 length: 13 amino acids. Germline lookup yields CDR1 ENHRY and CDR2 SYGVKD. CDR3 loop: CAISESRDQPQHF. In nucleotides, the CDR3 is TGTGCCATCAGTGAGTCTAGGGATCAGCCCCAGCATTTT.

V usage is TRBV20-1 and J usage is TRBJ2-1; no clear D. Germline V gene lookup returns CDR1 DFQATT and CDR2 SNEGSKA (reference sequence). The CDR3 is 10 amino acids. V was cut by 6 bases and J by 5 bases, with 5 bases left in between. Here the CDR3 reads CSALDNEQFF. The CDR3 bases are TGCAGTGCATTAGACAATGAGCAGTTCTTC.

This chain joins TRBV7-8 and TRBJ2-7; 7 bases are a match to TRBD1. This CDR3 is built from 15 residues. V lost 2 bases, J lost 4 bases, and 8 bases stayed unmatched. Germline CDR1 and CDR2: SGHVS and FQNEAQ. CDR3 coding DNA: TGTGCCAGCAGCTTACCCCCCGGACAGGAGTACGAGCAGTACTTC. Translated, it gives CASSLPPGQEYEQYF.

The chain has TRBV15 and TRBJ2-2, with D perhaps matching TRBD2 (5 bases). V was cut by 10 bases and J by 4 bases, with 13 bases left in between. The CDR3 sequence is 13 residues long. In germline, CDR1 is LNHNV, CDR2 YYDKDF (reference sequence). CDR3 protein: CAISGRGTGELFF. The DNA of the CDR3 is TGTGCCATCTCAGGTCGGGGCACCGGGGAGCTGTTTTTT.

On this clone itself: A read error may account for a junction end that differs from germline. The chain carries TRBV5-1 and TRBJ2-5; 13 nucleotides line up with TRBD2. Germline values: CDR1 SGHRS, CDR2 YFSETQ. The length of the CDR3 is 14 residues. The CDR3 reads CASRLGLAGETQYF. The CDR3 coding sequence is TGCGCCAGCAGGTTGGGACTAGCGGGGGAGACCCAGTACTTC. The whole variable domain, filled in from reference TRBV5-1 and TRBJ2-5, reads KAGVTQTPRYLIKTRGQQVTLSCSPISGHRSVSWYQQTPGQGLQFLFEYFSETQRNKGNFPGRFSGRQFSNSRSEMNVSTLELGDSALYLCASRLGLAGETQYFGPGTRLLVL.

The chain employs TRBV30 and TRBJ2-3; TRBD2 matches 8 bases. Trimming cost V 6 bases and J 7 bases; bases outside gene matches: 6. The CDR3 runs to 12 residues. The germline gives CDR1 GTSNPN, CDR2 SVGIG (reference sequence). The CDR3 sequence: CACSGTTYTQYF. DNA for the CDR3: TGTGCCTGTAGCGGGACCACCTATACGCAGTATTTT.

DNA of the CDR3: TGTGCCAGCAGCCGACAGGCGGGGATAACCTACGAGCAGTACTTC. It translates to CASSRQAGITYEQYF. This sequence joins TRBV7-2 and TRBJ2-7; tentatively, D is TRBD1 or TRBD2 (6 bases each). Trimming pared 5 bases from V and 2 bases from J, leaving 16 bases between. Germline lookup yields CDR1 SGHTA and CDR2 FQGNSA. The CDR3 runs to 15 residues.